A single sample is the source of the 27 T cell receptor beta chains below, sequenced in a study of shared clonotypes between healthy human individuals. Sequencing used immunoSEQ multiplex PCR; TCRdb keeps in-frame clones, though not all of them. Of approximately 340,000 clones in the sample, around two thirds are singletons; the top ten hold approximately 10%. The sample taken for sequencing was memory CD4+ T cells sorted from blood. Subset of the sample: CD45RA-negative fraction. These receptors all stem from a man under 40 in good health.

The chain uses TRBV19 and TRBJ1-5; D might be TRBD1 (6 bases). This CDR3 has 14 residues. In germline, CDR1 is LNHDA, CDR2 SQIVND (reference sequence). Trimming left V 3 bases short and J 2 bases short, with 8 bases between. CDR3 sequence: CASSIAGGNQPQHF. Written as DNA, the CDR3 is TGTGCCAGTAGTATTGCAGGGGGCAATCAGCCCCAGCATTTT. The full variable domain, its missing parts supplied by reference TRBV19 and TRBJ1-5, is DGGITQSPKYLFRKEGQNVTLSCEQNLNHDAMYWYRQDPGQGLRLIYYSQIVNDFQKGDIAEGYSVSREKKESFPLTVTSAQKNPTAFYLCASSIAGGNQPQHFGDGTRLSIL.

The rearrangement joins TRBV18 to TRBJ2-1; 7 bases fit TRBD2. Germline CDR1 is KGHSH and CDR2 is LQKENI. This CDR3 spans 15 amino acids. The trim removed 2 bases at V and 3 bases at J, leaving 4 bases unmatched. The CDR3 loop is CASSPGAGLYNEQFF. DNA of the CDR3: TGTGCCAGCTCACCAGGAGCGGGGCTCTACAATGAGCAGTTCTTC.

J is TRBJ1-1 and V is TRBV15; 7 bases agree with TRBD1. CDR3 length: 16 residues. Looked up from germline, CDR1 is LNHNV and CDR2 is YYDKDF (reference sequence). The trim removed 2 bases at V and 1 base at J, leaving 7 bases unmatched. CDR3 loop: CATSRSRTGTNTEAFF. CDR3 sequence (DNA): TGTGCCACCAGCAGATCCCGGACAGGAACGAACACTGAAGCTTTCTTT.

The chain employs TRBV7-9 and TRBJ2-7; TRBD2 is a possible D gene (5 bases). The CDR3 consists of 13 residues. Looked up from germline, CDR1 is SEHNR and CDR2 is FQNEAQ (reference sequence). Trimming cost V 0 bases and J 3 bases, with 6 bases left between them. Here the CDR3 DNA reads TGTGCCAGCAGCTTAGCCGCGGGCTACGAGCAGTACTTC. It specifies CASSLAAGYEQYF.

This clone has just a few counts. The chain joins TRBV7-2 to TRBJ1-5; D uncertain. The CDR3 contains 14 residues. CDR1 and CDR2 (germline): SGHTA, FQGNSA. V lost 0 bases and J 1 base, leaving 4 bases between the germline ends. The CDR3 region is CASSLAVSNQPQHF. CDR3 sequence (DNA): TGTGCCAGCAGCTTAGCGGTAAGCAATCAGCCCCAGCATTTT.

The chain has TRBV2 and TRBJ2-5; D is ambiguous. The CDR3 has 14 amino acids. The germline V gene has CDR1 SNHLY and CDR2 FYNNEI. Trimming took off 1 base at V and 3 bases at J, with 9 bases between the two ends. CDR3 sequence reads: CASSEGTDKETQYF. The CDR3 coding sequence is TGTGCCAGCAGTGAAGGAACAGATAAAGAGACCCAGTACTTC.

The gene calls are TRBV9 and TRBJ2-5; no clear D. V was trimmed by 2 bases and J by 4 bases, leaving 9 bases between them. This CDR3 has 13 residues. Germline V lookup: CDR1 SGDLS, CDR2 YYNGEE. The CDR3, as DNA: TGTGCCAGCAGCGTCGCCTCCCGAGAGACCCAGTACTTC. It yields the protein CASSVASRETQYF.

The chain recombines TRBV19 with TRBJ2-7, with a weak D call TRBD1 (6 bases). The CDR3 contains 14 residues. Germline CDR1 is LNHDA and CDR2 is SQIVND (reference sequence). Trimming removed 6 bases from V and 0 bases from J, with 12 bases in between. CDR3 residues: CASRDRGNSYEQYF. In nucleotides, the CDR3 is TGTGCCAGTAGGGACAGAGGGAACTCCTACGAGCAGTACTTC.

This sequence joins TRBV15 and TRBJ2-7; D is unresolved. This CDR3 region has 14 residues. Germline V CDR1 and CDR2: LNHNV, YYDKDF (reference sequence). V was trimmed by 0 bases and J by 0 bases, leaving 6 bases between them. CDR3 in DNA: TGTGCCACCAGCAGAGAGCGGCTCTCCTACGAGCAGTACTTC. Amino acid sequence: CATSRERLSYEQYF.

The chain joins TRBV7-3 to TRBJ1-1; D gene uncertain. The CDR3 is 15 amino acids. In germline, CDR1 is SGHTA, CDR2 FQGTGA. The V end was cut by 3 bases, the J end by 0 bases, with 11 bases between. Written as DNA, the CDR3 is TGTGCCAGCAGCTTTTACGCCGTTATGAACACTGAAGCTTTCTTT. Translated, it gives CASSFYAVMNTEAFF.

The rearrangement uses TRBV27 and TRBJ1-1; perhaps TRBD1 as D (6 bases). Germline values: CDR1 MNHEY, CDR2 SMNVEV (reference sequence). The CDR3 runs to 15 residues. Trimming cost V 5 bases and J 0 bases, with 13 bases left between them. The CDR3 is CASSNAGTMNTEAFF. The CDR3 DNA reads TGTGCCAGCAGTAACGCCGGGACAATGAACACTGAAGCTTTCTTT.

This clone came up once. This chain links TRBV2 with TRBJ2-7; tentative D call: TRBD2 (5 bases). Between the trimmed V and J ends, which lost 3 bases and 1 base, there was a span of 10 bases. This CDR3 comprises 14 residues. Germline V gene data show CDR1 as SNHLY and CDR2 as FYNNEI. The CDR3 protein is CASSDQDFSYEQYF. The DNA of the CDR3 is TGTGCCAGCAGTGACCAGGACTTTTCCTACGAGCAGTACTTC.

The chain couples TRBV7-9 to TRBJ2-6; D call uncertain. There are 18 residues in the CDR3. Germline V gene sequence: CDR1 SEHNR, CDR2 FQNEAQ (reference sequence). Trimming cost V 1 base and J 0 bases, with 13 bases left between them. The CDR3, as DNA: TGTGCCAGCAGCTTAGTGCCAGGTGAAAGCTCTGGGGCCAACGTCCTGACTTTC. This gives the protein CASSLVPGESSGANVLTF.

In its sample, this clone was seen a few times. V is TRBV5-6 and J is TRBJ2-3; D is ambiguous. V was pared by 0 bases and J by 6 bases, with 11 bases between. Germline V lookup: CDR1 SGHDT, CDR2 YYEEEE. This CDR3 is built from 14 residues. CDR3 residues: CASSLAGRADTQYF. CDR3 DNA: TGTGCCAGCAGCTTGGCGGGCCGAGCGGATACGCAGTATTTT.

The DNA for the CDR3 is TGTGCCAGCAGCGCCGGGGAGCGGGCGGTCAATGAGCAGTTCTTC. This codes for CASSAGERAVNEQFF. The V and J genes are TRBV7-9 and TRBJ2-1; maybe TRBD2 (6 bases). This CDR3 spans 15 amino acids. Germline assignment: CDR1 SEHNR and CDR2 FQNEAQ (reference sequence). V dropped 5 bases and J dropped 6 bases, with 17 bases sitting between them. Full variable domain (rest looked up from reference TRBV7-9 and TRBJ2-1): DTGVSQNPRHKITKRGQNVTFRCDPISEHNRLYWYRQTLGQGPEFLTYFQNEAQLEKSRLLSDRFSAERPKGSFSTLEIQRTEQGDSAMYLCASSAGERAVNEQFFGPGTRLTVL.

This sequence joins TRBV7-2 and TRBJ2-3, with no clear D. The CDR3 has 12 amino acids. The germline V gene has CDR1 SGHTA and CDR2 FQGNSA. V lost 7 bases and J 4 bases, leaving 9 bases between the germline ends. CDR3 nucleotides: TGTGCCAGCATCAACCGGGCAGATACGCAGTATTTT. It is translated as CASINRADTQYF.

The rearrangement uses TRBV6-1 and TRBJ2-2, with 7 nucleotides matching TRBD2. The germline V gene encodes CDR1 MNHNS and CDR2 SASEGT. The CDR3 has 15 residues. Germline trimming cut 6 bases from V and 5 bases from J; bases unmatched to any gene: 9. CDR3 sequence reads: CASRFNPSGTGELFF. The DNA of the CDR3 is TGTGCCAGCAGGTTTAACCCTAGCGGTACCGGGGAGCTGTTTTTT.

As DNA, the CDR3 is TGTGCCAGCAGCTTACGGGGGGACCTGGATTTCTCTGGGGCCAACGTCCTGACTTTC. This gives the protein CASSLRGDLDFSGANVLTF. The chain is built from TRBV7-8 and TRBJ2-6; 7 bases align to TRBD2. The J segment lost 0 bases and the V segment lost 2 bases, leaving 10 bases of the junction unmatched. This CDR3 is 19 amino acids long. The V gene's germline CDR1 is SGHVS and CDR2 FQNEAQ.

The CDR3: CSVDTGAVDTQYF. In DNA, the CDR3 is TGCAGCGTTGACACGGGAGCAGTAGATACGCAGTATTTT. The rearrangement joins TRBV29-1 to TRBJ2-3, with a weak D call TRBD2 (6 bases). The CDR3 extends over 13 amino acids. Trimming pared 3 bases from V and 5 bases from J, leaving 12 bases between. Germline V gene sequence: CDR1 SQVTM, CDR2 ANQGSEA.

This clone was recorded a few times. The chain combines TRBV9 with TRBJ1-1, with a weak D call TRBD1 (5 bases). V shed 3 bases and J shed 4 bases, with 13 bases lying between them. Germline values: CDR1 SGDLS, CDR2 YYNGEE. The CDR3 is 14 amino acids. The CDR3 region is CASSARVQPTEAFF. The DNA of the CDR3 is TGTGCCAGCAGCGCCAGGGTCCAGCCCACTGAAGCTTTCTTT.

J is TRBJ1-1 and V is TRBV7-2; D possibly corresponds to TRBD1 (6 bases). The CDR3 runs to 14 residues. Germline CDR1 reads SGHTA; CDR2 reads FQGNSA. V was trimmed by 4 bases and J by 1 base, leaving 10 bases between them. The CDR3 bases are TGTGCCAGCAGCTCTGCAGGGGCGAACACTGAAGCTTTCTTT. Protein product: CASSSAGANTEAFF.

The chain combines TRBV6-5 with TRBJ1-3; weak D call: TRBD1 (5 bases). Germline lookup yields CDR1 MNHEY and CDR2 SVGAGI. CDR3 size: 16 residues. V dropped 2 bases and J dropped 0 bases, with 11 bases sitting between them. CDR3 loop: CASSYRDPGSGNTIYF. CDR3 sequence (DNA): TGTGCCAGCAGTTACCGGGACCCCGGCTCTGGAAACACCATATATTTT.

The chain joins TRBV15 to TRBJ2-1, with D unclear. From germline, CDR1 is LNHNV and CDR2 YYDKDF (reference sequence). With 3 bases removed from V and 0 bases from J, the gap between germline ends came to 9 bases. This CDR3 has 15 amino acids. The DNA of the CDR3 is TGTGCCACCAGCAGTGAACAAAGCTCCTACAATGAGCAGTTCTTC. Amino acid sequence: CATSSEQSSYNEQFF.

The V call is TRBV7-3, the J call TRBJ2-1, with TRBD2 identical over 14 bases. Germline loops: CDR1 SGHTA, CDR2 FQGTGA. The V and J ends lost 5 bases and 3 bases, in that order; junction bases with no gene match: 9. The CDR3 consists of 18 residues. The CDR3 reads CASSPHPGTSGSYNEQFF. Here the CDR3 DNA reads TGTGCCAGCAGCCCTCACCCGGGGACTAGCGGGAGCTACAATGAGCAGTTCTTC.

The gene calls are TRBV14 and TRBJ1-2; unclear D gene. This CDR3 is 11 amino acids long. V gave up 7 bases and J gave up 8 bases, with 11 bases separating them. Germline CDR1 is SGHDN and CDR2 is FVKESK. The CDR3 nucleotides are TGTGCCAGCAATGCCGGAGGAGGCTACACCTTC. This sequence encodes CASNAGGGYTF. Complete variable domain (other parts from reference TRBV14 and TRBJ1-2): EAGVTQFPSHSVIEKGQTVTLRCDPISGHDNLYWYRRVMGKEIKFLLHFVKESKQDESGMPNNRFLAERTGGTYSTLKVQPAELEDSGVYFCASNAGGGYTFGSGTRLTVV.

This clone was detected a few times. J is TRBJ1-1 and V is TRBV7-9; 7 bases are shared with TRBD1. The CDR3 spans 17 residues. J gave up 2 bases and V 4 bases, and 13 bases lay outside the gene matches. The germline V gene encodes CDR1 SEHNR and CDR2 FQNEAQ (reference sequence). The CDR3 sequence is CASSSRGFKGRNTEAFF. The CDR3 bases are TGTGCCAGCAGCTCCAGGGGGTTTAAGGGACGAAACACTGAAGCTTTCTTT.

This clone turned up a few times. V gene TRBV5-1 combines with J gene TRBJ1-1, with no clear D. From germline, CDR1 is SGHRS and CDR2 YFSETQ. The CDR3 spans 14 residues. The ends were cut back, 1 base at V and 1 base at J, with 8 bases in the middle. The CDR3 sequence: CASSLLNANTEAFF. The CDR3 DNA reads TGCGCCAGCAGCTTGCTTAACGCGAACACTGAAGCTTTCTTT.